This is a list of T cell receptor beta chains from one sample in a study of early T cells in non-severe SARS-CoV-2 infection. A single record per CDR3 protein comes from TCRdb applying MiXCR to the 5' RACE reads. In the table there are just over 95,000 distinct CDR3 sequences, approximately 11% of which are singletons. The sequences come from whole blood, collected at baseline. Receptors were obtained from an adult who was a healthcare worker with PCR-confirmed SARS-CoV-2 infection or an uninfected control (not recorded which). The CDR3 runs from the conserved cysteine through the conserved F or W. A D gene is named only where the DNA matches it firmly. The size of a clone is reported for some rows only, either as once, few or many, or as a class for expanded clones.

CASSVGRGAETQYF	TGTGCCAGCAGCGTAGGTCGGGGCGCGGAGACCCAGTACTTC	.	TRBJ2-5	.	TRBV9
CSARDGGLGTRTDTQYF	TGCAGTGCTAGAGATGGGGGCCTGGGGACTCGCACAGATACGCAGTATTTT	few	TRBJ2-3	.	TRBV20-1
CASSLAGQGTDEQFF	TGTGCCAGCAGTTTAGCGGGACAGGGTACGGATGAGCAGTTCTTC	.	TRBJ2-1	TRBD1	TRBV12-3/TRBV12-4
CSASPPGSEKLFF	TGCAGTGCTAGCCCCCCAGGGAGTGAAAAACTGTTTTTT	few	TRBJ1-4	.	TRBV20-1
CASSLDTSAVNTGELFF	TGTGCCAGCAGCCTCGACACTAGCGCGGTGAACACCGGGGAGCTGTTTTTT	few	TRBJ2-2	TRBD2	TRBV7-9
CASSPRVSGEQYF	TGTGCCAGCAGCCCACGGGTGAGTGGCGAGCAGTACTTC	.	TRBJ2-7	.	TRBV3-1
CSARWALSTDTQYF	TGCAGTGCTAGGTGGGCCCTTAGCACAGATACGCAGTATTTT	.	TRBJ2-3	.	TRBV20-1
CASSSISNTGELFF	TGTGCCAGCAGCTCCATCTCGAACACCGGGGAGCTGTTTTTT	many	TRBJ2-2	.	TRBV7-3
CAWAGPGYGYTF	TGTGCCTGGGCCGGGCCGGGGTATGGCTACACCTTC	few	TRBJ1-2	.	TRBV30
CASSPQYGTGANVLTF	TGCGCCAGCAGCCCCCAATACGGAACTGGGGCCAACGTCCTGACTTTC	few	TRBJ2-6	.	TRBV5-1
CASSLSGSGANVLTF	TGTGCCAGCAGTCTGAGCGGTTCTGGGGCCAACGTCCTGACTTTC	.	TRBJ2-6	.	TRBV6-5
CASSIRLAGTQETQYF	TGCGCCAGCAGCATCCGACTAGCGGGTACCCAAGAGACCCAGTACTTC	.	TRBJ2-5	TRBD2	TRBV5-1
CASSIFARALHNEQFF	TGTGCCAGTAGTATATTCGCCAGGGCCCTGCACAATGAGCAGTTCTTC	few	TRBJ2-1	.	TRBV19
CASSVYLSSTDTQYF	TGTGCCAGCAGTGTGTACCTATCTAGCACAGATACGCAGTATTTT	.	TRBJ2-3	.	TRBV25-1
CSVGGANYGYTF	TGCAGCGTTGGCGGTGCTAACTATGGCTACACCTTC	.	TRBJ1-2	.	TRBV29-1
CASSQERSASGTWNIQYF	TGCGCCAGCAGCCAAGAACGTTCGGCTAGCGGGACGTGGAACATTCAGTACTTC	.	TRBJ2-4	TRBD2	TRBV4-1
CASKPYPLAMNTEAFF	TGTGCCAGCAAGCCTTACCCGCTGGCCATGAACACTGAAGCTTTCTTT	few	TRBJ1-1	.	TRBV6-2/TRBV6-3
CASSWGWDQPQHF	TGCGCCAGCAGTTGGGGGTGGGATCAGCCCCAGCATTTT	.	TRBJ1-5	.	TRBV10-2
CASSQGQGVQPQHF	TGTGCCAGCAGCCAGGGGCAGGGAGTCCAGCCCCAGCATTTT	.	TRBJ1-5	.	TRBV3-1
CASSLDTNNEQFF	TGTGCCAGCAGTCTGGACACGAACAATGAGCAGTTCTTC	.	TRBJ2-1	.	TRBV2
CASSRTSGTGNEQFF	TGCGCCAGCAGCCGGACTAGCGGGACCGGCAATGAGCAGTTCTTC	.	TRBJ2-1	TRBD2	TRBV5-1
CASSPTGTGRSYEQYF	TGTGCCAGCAGTCCGACTGGGACAGGGCGCTCCTACGAGCAGTACTTC	few	TRBJ2-7	TRBD1	TRBV27
CASSVGQGGSYNEQFF	TGTGCCAGCAGCGTAGGACAGGGTGGCTCCTACAATGAGCAGTTCTTC	.	TRBJ2-1	TRBD1	TRBV9
CATRPTSTDTQYF	TGTGCCACTAGACCGACTAGCACAGATACGCAGTATTTT	few	TRBJ2-3	.	TRBV19
CSGQDYQEREQFF	TGCAGCGGGCAGGACTACCAGGAGAGAGAGCAGTTCTTC	few	TRBJ2-1	.	TRBV29-1
CASSRGQLNEQFF	TGTGCCAGCAGTCGGGGACAGCTTAATGAGCAGTTCTTC	few	TRBJ2-1	TRBD1	TRBV6-6
CASSFSGGTDTQYF	TGTGCCAGCAGTTTTAGCGGGGGAACAGATACGCAGTATTTT	.	TRBJ2-3	TRBD2	TRBV12-3/TRBV12-4
CASSQDSASGNTIYF	TGCGCCAGCAGCCAAGATAGCGCCTCTGGAAACACCATATATTTT	.	TRBJ1-3	.	TRBV4-1
CASNPTVPPREQFF	TGTGCCAGCAACCCGACGGTGCCCCCCCGGGAGCAGTTCTTC	many	TRBJ2-1	.	TRBV2
CSAGPPSGTYNEQFF	TGCAGTGCTGGGCCCCCTAGCGGGACTTACAATGAGCAGTTCTTC	few	TRBJ2-1	TRBD2	TRBV20-1
CSVVERFSGYTF	TGCAGCGTTGTAGAAAGATTTTCTGGCTACACCTTC	.	TRBJ1-2	.	TRBV29-1
CASSADDRGYGKLFF	TGTGCCAGCAGCGCTGATGACCGCGGTTATGGAAAACTGTTTTTT	.	TRBJ1-4	.	TRBV5-5
CSVEDPGQVRYTDTQYF	TGCAGCGTTGAAGACCCCGGACAGGTTCGCTACACAGATACGCAGTATTTT	few	TRBJ2-3	TRBD1	TRBV29-1
CSVERSETQYF	TGCAGCGTTGAAAGGAGTGAGACCCAGTACTTC	.	TRBJ2-5	.	TRBV29-1
CASSSRQTSTDTQYF	TGTGCCAGCAGCTCGCGACAGACTAGCACAGATACGCAGTATTTT	.	TRBJ2-3	.	TRBV5-5
CATSTRGQETQYF	TGTGCCACCAGCACCCGGGGGCAAGAGACCCAGTACTTC	few	TRBJ2-5	.	TRBV24-1
CSARDLAGGPYEQYF	TGCAGTGCTAGAGATCTAGCGGGAGGGCCCTACGAGCAGTACTTC	.	TRBJ2-7	TRBD2	TRBV20-1
CASSETRPSSYNEQFF	TGCGCCAGCAGCGAGACGCGGCCGAGCTCCTACAATGAGCAGTTCTTC	few	TRBJ2-1	.	TRBV10-2
CASSQEMGVPHEQYF	TGTGCCAGCAGCCAAGAGATGGGGGTCCCCCACGAGCAGTACTTC	many	TRBJ2-7	.	TRBV7-8
CATRPGPTNSPLHF	TGTGCCACACGTCCGGGACCGACTAATTCACCCCTCCACTTT	many	TRBJ1-6	.	TRBV6-5
CASSPFSGQGGMNTEAFF	TGTGCCAGCTCACCATTCTCTGGACAGGGAGGTATGAACACTGAAGCTTTCTTT	many	TRBJ1-1	TRBD1	TRBV18
CAINAGPENSPLHF	TGTGCCATCAATGCGGGGCCTGAGAATTCACCCCTCCACTTT	.	TRBJ1-6	.	TRBV10-3
CASSLDPTQYF	TGTGCCAGCAGCTTAGACCCGACCCAGTACTTC	.	TRBJ2-5	.	TRBV7-8
CASSLVTGDTDTQYF	TGTGCCAGCAGCTTAGTCACGGGAGACACAGATACGCAGTATTTT	few	TRBJ2-3	.	TRBV7-2
CAWGDRAGYGYTF	TGTGCCTGGGGTGACAGGGCCGGCTATGGCTACACCTTC	few	TRBJ1-2	TRBD1	TRBV30
CASSPLGALQETQYF	TGTGCCAGCAGCCCCCTAGGGGCACTACAAGAGACCCAGTACTTC	.	TRBJ2-5	.	TRBV7-6
CASSLLQGALHNSPLHF	TGTGCCAGCAGCTTGTTACAGGGGGCGTTGCATAATTCACCCCTCCACTTT	many	TRBJ1-6	TRBD1	TRBV5-5
CASSLYGQRRSTGNTIYF	TGCGCCAGCAGCTTGTATGGCCAGCGCAGAAGTACTGGAAACACCATATATTTT	many	TRBJ1-3	.	TRBV5-1
CSARPHPSGANVLTF	TGCAGTGCTAGACCTCATCCCTCTGGGGCCAACGTCCTGACTTTC	.	TRBJ2-6	.	TRBV20-1
CAWSVQGLTYEQYF	TGTGCCTGGAGTGTACAGGGTCTAACCTACGAGCAGTACTTC	many	TRBJ2-7	.	TRBV30
CASSPKSGDSPLHF	TGTGCCAGCAGTCCTAAATCGGGGGATTCACCCCTCCACTTT	few	TRBJ1-6	.	TRBV7-9
CASTKLAELYNEQFF	TGTGCCAGCACCAAGCTAGCGGAACTTTACAATGAGCAGTTCTTC	.	TRBJ2-1	TRBD2	TRBV9
CASSQDLGGRIGYTF	TGTGCCAGCAGCCAAGATCTAGGGGGGCGTATCGGCTACACCTTC	few	TRBJ1-2	.	TRBV3-1
CSVEDREAFF	TGCAGCGTTGAAGACAGGGAAGCTTTCTTT	few	TRBJ1-1	.	TRBV29-1
CASSKSSPNTGELFF	TGCGCCAGCAGTAAGTCCAGTCCGAACACCGGGGAGCTGTTTTTT	.	TRBJ2-2	.	TRBV5-1
CASSLLTLGTDTQYF	TGTGCCAGCAGCTTACTCACCCTGGGAACAGATACGCAGTATTTT	many	TRBJ2-3	.	TRBV7-6
CASKFAGGAPSQYF	TGTGCCAGCAAGTTCGCGGGGGGTGCTCCCTCGCAGTATTTT	many	TRBJ2-3	TRBD2	TRBV6-5
CASSRTSGRENEQFF	TGTGCCAGCAGCAGGACTAGCGGGAGGGAGAATGAGCAGTTCTTC	.	TRBJ2-1	TRBD2	TRBV11-2
CSARDLGSGNTIYF	TGCAGTGCTAGAGATCTAGGGTCCGGAAACACCATATATTTT	many	TRBJ1-3	.	TRBV20-1
CASTESSTDTQYF	TGTGCCAGCACAGAAAGCAGCACAGATACGCAGTATTTT	many	TRBJ2-3	.	TRBV6-1